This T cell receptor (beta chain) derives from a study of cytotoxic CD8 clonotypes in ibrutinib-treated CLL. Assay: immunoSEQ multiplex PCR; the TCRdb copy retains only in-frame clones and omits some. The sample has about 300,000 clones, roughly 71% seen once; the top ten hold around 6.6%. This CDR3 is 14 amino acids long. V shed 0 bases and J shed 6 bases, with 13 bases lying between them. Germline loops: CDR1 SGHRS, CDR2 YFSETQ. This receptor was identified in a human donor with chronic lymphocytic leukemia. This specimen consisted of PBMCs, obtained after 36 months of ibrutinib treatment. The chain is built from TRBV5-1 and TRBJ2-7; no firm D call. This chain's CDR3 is CASSLAIPPVEQYF. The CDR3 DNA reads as TGCGCCAGCAGCTTGGCGATTCCCCCAGTCGAGCAGTACTTC. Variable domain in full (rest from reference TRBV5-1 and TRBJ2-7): KAGVTQTPRYLIKTRGQQVTLSCSPISGHRSVSWYQQTPGQGLQFLFEYFSETQRNKGNFPGRFSGRQFSNSRSEMNVSTLELGDSALYLCASSLAIPPVEQYFGPGTRLTVT.